The 2 T cell receptor beta chains below were found in one sample sequenced in a study of shared clonotypes between healthy human individuals. The data were produced by immunoSEQ multiplex PCR, yet TCRdb's version contains in-frame clones alone and is incomplete. The sample holds a few million clones; 92% are singletons and the top ten take approximately 0.4%. The sequencing input was naive CD4+ T cells from PBMCs. Subset specified: CD45RA+ positively selected. All receptors derive from a man between 18 and 35 years old in good health. Some clones in this sample may be carry-over from other donors' samples.

V is TRBV7-2 and J is TRBJ2-1, with unresolved D. This CDR3 region has 14 residues. Trimming left V 0 bases short and J 2 bases short, with 5 bases between. Germline V gene sequence: CDR1 SGHTA, CDR2 FQGNSA. CDR3 loop: CASSLAPAYNEQFF. The CDR3, as DNA: TGTGCCAGCAGCTTAGCCCCCGCCTACAATGAGCAGTTCTTC.

This clone has just one count. The chain links TRBV28 to TRBJ2-7; tentative D call: TRBD1 (6 bases). V shed 8 bases and J shed 2 bases, with 13 bases lying between them. Germline-derived CDR1 and CDR2 are MDHEN and SYDVKM. The CDR3 length is 13 residues. This chain's CDR3 is CASHPSGAYEQYF. The CDR3 DNA reads TGTGCCAGCCATCCGTCAGGGGCCTACGAGCAGTACTTC.